This TCR beta chain was sequenced for a study of beta chain features in type 1 diabetes. Germline loops: CDR1 LNHDA, CDR2 SQIVND (reference sequence). The CDR3 is 14 residues long. Between the trimmed V and J ends, which lost 8 bases and 6 bases, there was a span of 16 bases. The authors reverse transcribed all of the isolated RNA, so sequencing captured expressed TCRB transcripts. TCRdb's copy holds only in-frame clones and misses some; the assay was immunoSEQ multiplex PCR. Among around 310,000 clones listed, roughly 9.6% were seen once. The chain combines TRBV19 with TRBJ2-2; D may be TRBD1 (6 bases). The clonotype comes from a woman aged 30 to 39 in good health. Source material: naive CD4+ T cells from blood. The CDR3 bases are TGTGCCAGTCAGCTGACAGGTCCTCCCGGGGAGCTGTTTTTT. It specifies CASQLTGPPGELFF.